A single sample is the source of the 27 T cell receptor beta chains below, sequenced in a study of blood T cell repertoires in COVID-19. The assay was immunoSEQ multiplex PCR, and TCRdb's table has in-frame clones only and misses some. Here the sample spans nearly 70,000 clones, roughly 80% being singletons. Sequencing was performed on peripheral blood. The receptors derive from a woman older than 75 with acute or convalescent COVID-19.

The J gene is TRBJ2-7, the V gene TRBV3-1 (or the pseudogene TRBV3-2); D is possibly TRBD2 (5 bases). The J call may be wrong; the DNA end is better matched by TRBJ2-1. This CDR3 has 20 residues. CDR1 is LGHDT, CDR2 YNNKEL, per germline (reference sequence). The DNA of the CDR3 is TGTGCCAGCAGCCAAGACGTGTTTGGTAAGGCGGGTGCCAATTACAATGAGCAGTTCTTC. Residues: CASSQDVFGKAGANYNEQFF.

The V gene is TRBV5-4, the J gene TRBJ2-7, with 11 bases fitting TRBD1. Germline V lookup: CDR1 SGHNT, CDR2 YYREEE (reference sequence). The CDR3 has 13 amino acids. The J segment lost 6 bases and the V segment lost 4 bases, leaving 3 bases of the junction unmatched. The CDR3 region has the DNA TGTGCCAGCAGCCGGACAGGGGGCGGCGAGCAGTACTTC. Amino acid sequence: CASSRTGGGEQYF. The full variable domain, in which reference TRBV5-4 and TRBJ2-7 provide the parts outside the CDR3, is ETGVTQSPTHLIKTRGQQVTLRCSSQSGHNTVSWYQQALGQGPQFIFQYYREEENGRGNFPPRFSGLQFPNYSSELNVNALELDDSALYLCASSRTGGGEQYFGPGTRLTVT.

The genes are TRBV3-1 (or the pseudogene TRBV3-2) and TRBJ1-2, with 8 bases identical to TRBD1. There are 15 residues in the CDR3. Germline CDR1 is LGHDT and CDR2 is YNNKEL (reference sequence). V shed 1 base, J shed 2 bases, and the junction held 3 bases outside the gene matches. The CDR3 is CASSQGRQGNYGYTF. The CDR3 DNA follows: TGTGCCAGCAGCCAAGGAAGACAGGGGAACTATGGCTACACCTTC.

V usage is TRBV6-5 and J usage is TRBJ1-1; D gene uncertain. In germline, CDR1 is MNHEY, CDR2 SVGAGI. V lost 4 bases and J lost 1, with 10 bases in between. The CDR3 is 14 residues long. CDR3 loop: CASSSGEENTEAFF. The CDR3 nucleotides are TGTGCCAGCAGTTCCGGTGAAGAGAACACTGAAGCTTTCTTT.

The CDR3 spells CASSVYQGYEQYF. In DNA, the CDR3 is TGCGCCAGCAGCGTATACCAGGGGTACGAGCAGTACTTC. This rearrangement joins TRBV4-1 to TRBJ2-7, with a possible D match to TRBD1 (6 bases). V was shortened by 5 bases and J by 4 bases, with 12 bases between the two germline ends. CDR1 is MGHRA, CDR2 YSYEKL, per germline. The CDR3 loop spans 13 amino acids.

This chain uses TRBV7-2 with TRBJ1-1, with TRBD1 identical over 10 bases. Germline assignment: CDR1 SGHTA and CDR2 FQGNSA. The V segment lost 6 bases and the J segment 0 bases; nucleotides outside the gene matches: 4. The CDR3 loop spans 15 amino acids. This CDR3 reads CASRPGTGVNTEAFF. As DNA, the CDR3 is TGTGCCAGCAGGCCAGGGACAGGGGTGAACACTGAAGCTTTCTTT. The variable domain in full, with the rest retrieved from reference TRBV7-2 and TRBJ1-1, is GAGVSQSPSNKVTEKGKDVELRCDPISGHTALYWYRQSLGQGLEFLIYFQGNSAPDKSGLPSDRFSAERTGGSVSTLTIQRTQQEDSAVYLCASRPGTGVNTEAFFGQGTRLTVV.

This clone was observed a few times. V gene TRBV21-1 combines with J gene TRBJ2-2; the table's D call, TRBD1, has no DNA check behind it. TRBV21-1 constitutes a pseudogene. The CDR3 is 15 residues long. CDR3 sequence reads: CASSRHLQESGELFF. The CDR3 region has the DNA TGTGCCAGCAGCAGACACCTACAGGAATCCGGGGAGCTGTTTTTT.

This clone was picked up one time. J is TRBJ1-2 and V is TRBV5-1; 10 nucleotides line up with TRBD1. Germline CDR1 is SGHRS and CDR2 is YFSETQ. This CDR3 comprises 14 residues. J lost 3 bases, V lost 5 bases, and 4 bases had no gene match. CDR3: CASRTGTGDYGYTF. DNA of the CDR3: TGCGCCAGCAGGACCGGGACAGGGGACTATGGCTACACCTTC.

The rearrangement joins TRBV11-2 to TRBJ2-5, with D possibly matching TRBD2 (6 bases). Trimming pared 3 bases from V and 2 bases from J, leaving 10 bases between. The germline CDR1 and CDR2 sequences are SGHAT and FQNNGV. The CDR3 covers 14 residues. In DNA form, the CDR3 reads TGTGCCAGCAGCTTCGGAGGGGCACAAGAGACCCAGTACTTC. This sequence encodes CASSFGGAQETQYF. Complete variable domain (other parts from reference TRBV11-2 and TRBJ2-5): EAGVAQSPRYKIIEKRQSVAFWCNPISGHATLYWYQQILGQGPKLLIQFQNNGVVDDSQLPKDRFSAERLKGVDSTLKIQPAKLEDSAVYLCASSFGGAQETQYFGPGTRLLVL.

The gene calls are TRBV19 and TRBJ1-5, with 7 bases aligning to TRBD1. With 8 bases clipped from V and 6 bases from J, the junction kept 4 bases outside the gene matches. Germline V gene data show CDR1 as LNHDA and CDR2 as SQIVND (reference sequence). CDR3 length: 12 residues. The CDR3 here is CASGRGSQPQHF. CDR3 bases: TGTGCCAGTGGCAGGGGGAGTCAGCCCCAGCATTTT.

The chain employs TRBV4-1 and TRBJ1-1; 9 bases align to TRBD1. The germline V gene has CDR1 MGHRA and CDR2 YSYEKL. The J segment lost 8 bases and the V segment lost 1 base, leaving 5 bases of the junction unmatched. This CDR3 spans 14 amino acids. The CDR3 is CASSQGGQGREAFF. DNA for the CDR3: TGCGCCAGCAGCCAAGGGGGACAGGGCCGGGAAGCTTTCTTT.

The V call is TRBV18, the J call TRBJ2-1, with 12 nucleotides matching TRBD2. CDR1 KGHSH and CDR2 LQKENI come from the germline V gene. The CDR3 extends over 18 amino acids. After removal of 2 bases from V and 0 bases from J, the junction contained 5 bases not matched to a gene. The CDR3 region has the DNA TGTGCCAGCTCACCAAGACTAGCGGGGGCCTACTCCTACAATGAGCAGTTCTTC. Its translation is CASSPRLAGAYSYNEQFF.

V is TRBV27 and J is TRBJ1-1; TRBD1 might be the D (5 bases). This CDR3 has 14 amino acids. Per germline, CDR1 MNHEY and CDR2 SMNVEV (reference sequence). V gave up 6 bases and J gave up 1 base, with 12 bases separating them. The CDR3 DNA reads as TGTGCCAGCAGACAGGACGGTCAGAACACTGAAGCTTTCTTT. It encodes CASRQDGQNTEAFF.

This rearrangement joins TRBV6-1 to TRBJ1-4; the match to TRBD1 covers 8 bases. CDR1 is MNHNS and CDR2 is SASEGT in the germline V gene. This CDR3 spans 14 amino acids. With 2 bases clipped from V and 5 bases from J, the junction kept 1 base outside the gene matches. DNA of the CDR3: TGTGCCAGCAGTGAAAACAGGGGGAATGAAAAACTGTTTTTT. Its translation: CASSENRGNEKLFF.

V gene TRBV5-6 combines with J gene TRBJ1-1; D gene unclear. Trimming pared 4 bases from V and 2 bases from J, leaving 18 bases between. Germline-derived CDR1 and CDR2 are SGHDT and YYEEEE. There are 16 residues in the CDR3. This chain's CDR3 is CASSPRAGGGNTEAFF. Here the CDR3 DNA reads TGTGCCAGCAGCCCCCGGGCAGGAGGCGGAAACACTGAAGCTTTCTTT.

The chain links TRBV9 to TRBJ2-5; D might be TRBD2 (6 bases). The CDR3 loop spans 16 amino acids. Germline CDR1 reads SGDLS; CDR2 reads YYNGEE. V was pared by 1 base and J by 1 base, with 14 bases between. The CDR3 is CASSVTGTPVQETQYF. In DNA form, the CDR3 reads TGTGCCAGCAGCGTAACCGGGACTCCGGTCCAAGAGACCCAGTACTTC.

The chain uses TRBV30 and TRBJ1-5; D unresolved. The germline CDR1 and CDR2 sequences are GTSNPN and SVGIG (reference sequence). The V end was cut by 2 bases, the J end by 0 bases, with 14 bases between. The CDR3 runs 16 residues. The CDR3, as DNA: TGTGCCTGGAGTCCACTTACAGTGTTTAGCAATCAGCCCCAGCATTTT. It yields the protein CAWSPLTVFSNQPQHF.

This sequence joins TRBV6-1 and TRBJ1-1, with TRBD1 identical over 7 bases. The V gene end was trimmed by 1 base and the J gene end by 5 bases; junction bases not matched to a gene: 4. The CDR3 is made up of 14 amino acids. Per germline, CDR1 MNHNS and CDR2 SASEGT. The CDR3 DNA reads as TGTGCCAGCAGTGAAGGCAGGGGGTGGACTGAAGCTTTCTTT. It codes for CASSEGRGWTEAFF.

J is TRBJ1-5 and V is TRBV6-1; maybe TRBD1 (6 bases). Trimming pared 3 bases from V and 5 bases from J, leaving 14 bases between. Germline CDR1 and CDR2: MNHNS and SASEGT. The CDR3 contains 15 residues. The CDR3 region is CASSERDNRDQPQHF. The CDR3 bases are TGTGCCAGCAGTGAGAGGGACAACCGAGATCAGCCCCAGCATTTT.

The V and J genes are TRBV2 and TRBJ1-4; a weak D match, TRBD1 (5 bases). The CDR3 length is 13 residues. V lost 5 bases and J 7 bases, leaving 11 bases between the germline ends. From germline, CDR1 is SNHLY and CDR2 FYNNEI. In nucleotides, the CDR3 is TGTGCCAGCAGTATCGACAGACCTGAAAAACTGTTTTTT. This codes for CASSIDRPEKLFF.

The chain combines TRBV7-2 with TRBJ1-1; D remains unclear. Germline-derived CDR1 and CDR2 are SGHTA and FQGNSA. The length of the CDR3 is 14 residues. V was pared by 1 base and J by 1 base, with 7 bases between. Here the CDR3 reads CASSLGRTNTEAFF. In nucleotides, the CDR3 is TGTGCCAGCAGCTTAGGGAGAACGAACACTGAAGCTTTCTTT.

This clone was counted only a few times. The chain carries TRBV6-5 and TRBJ2-1; 8 bases are a match to TRBD1. J gave up 5 bases and V 6 bases, and 6 bases lay outside the gene matches. The germline gives CDR1 MNHEY, CDR2 SVGAGI. The CDR3 contains 14 residues. In DNA form, the CDR3 reads TGTGCCAGCAGACGGACAGGGCGCAACAATGAGCAGTTCTTC. Translation gives CASRRTGRNNEQFF.

The rearrangement links TRBV6-1 to TRBJ2-3; TRBD1 might be the D (6 bases). From germline, CDR1 is MNHNS and CDR2 SASEGT. This CDR3 has 14 residues. Trimming shortened V by 3 bases and J by 1 base, and 8 bases separated the two germline ends. For the CDR3, the DNA is TGTGCCAGCAGTGACAGGGGAGGCACAGATACGCAGTATTTT. Protein product: CASSDRGGTDTQYF.

The chain is built from TRBV6-5 and TRBJ1-2, with D unclear. This CDR3 comprises 12 residues. CDR1 and CDR2 (germline): MNHEY, SVGAGI. With 8 bases removed from V and 0 bases from J, the gap between germline ends came to 7 bases. The CDR3 region is CASRVANYGYTF. In nucleotides, the CDR3 is TGTGCCAGCCGAGTAGCTAACTATGGCTACACCTTC.

The chain uses TRBV10-3 and TRBJ2-1; 14 positions match TRBD2. The CDR3 length is 16 residues. J lost 7 bases, V lost 4 bases, and 6 bases had no gene match. Looked up from germline, CDR1 is ENHRY and CDR2 is SYGVKD. CDR3 protein: CAISGRLAGGLNEQFF. Here the CDR3 DNA reads TGTGCCATCAGTGGGCGACTAGCGGGGGGGCTTAATGAGCAGTTCTTC.

The rearrangement uses TRBV10-2 and TRBJ2-2; TRBD1 matches 9 bases. The ends lost 8 bases at V and 3 bases at J; junction bases unmatched: 10. Germline assignment: CDR1 WSHSY and CDR2 SAAADI. This CDR3 has 16 residues. The CDR3 loop reads CASSWTGVSDTGELFF. The CDR3 DNA follows: TGCGCCAGCTCCTGGACAGGGGTATCGGACACCGGGGAGCTGTTTTTT.

The rearrangement links TRBV27 to TRBJ1-1; D may be TRBD1 (6 bases). CDR3 length: 12 residues. CDR1 MNHEY and CDR2 SMNVEV come from the germline V gene (reference sequence). The V gene lost 8 bases and the J gene lost 10 bases, with 17 bases spanning the gap. CDR3 nucleotide sequence: TGTGCCAGCGGGTACAGGGTTCCAGGAGCTTTCTTT. Its protein product is CASGYRVPGAFF.